The clone carrying this T cell receptor beta chain was picked up many times. What it recognizes is unknown. A clone one base away is much larger, so this may be a read error. Genomic DNA served as template for TCR beta VDJ and CDR3 profiling. One entry per CDR3 protein results from TCRdb running MiXCR on the reads. The data contain roughly 200,000 distinct CDR3 sequences, approximately 60% of them seen just once; the ten biggest clones take up approximately 30%. The length of the CDR3 is 11 residues. CDR1 is DFQATT, CDR2 SNEGSKA, per germline (reference sequence). The data are from a study of CD8+CD57+ T cells in acquired aplastic anemia. Study overall: Sorted CD4+ and CD8+ cells yielded around 3.2 ug of DNA on average. There were about 10.8 million reads, on average, for CD4+ cells from healthy donors.

Study results and limitations: Roughly 29 was the count of CD8+ CDR3 sequences that patients shared with controls.

Input material: sorted CD4+, CD8+, or CD8+CD57+ T cells (not recorded which) from PBMCs. This TCR was sampled from a human donor in good health. The chain carries TRBV20-1 and TRBJ2-3, with D maybe TRBD2 (7 bases). CDR3 nucleotide sequence: TGCAATGCTAGGGGGGGGGATACGCAGTATTTT. This encodes CNARGGDTQYF.